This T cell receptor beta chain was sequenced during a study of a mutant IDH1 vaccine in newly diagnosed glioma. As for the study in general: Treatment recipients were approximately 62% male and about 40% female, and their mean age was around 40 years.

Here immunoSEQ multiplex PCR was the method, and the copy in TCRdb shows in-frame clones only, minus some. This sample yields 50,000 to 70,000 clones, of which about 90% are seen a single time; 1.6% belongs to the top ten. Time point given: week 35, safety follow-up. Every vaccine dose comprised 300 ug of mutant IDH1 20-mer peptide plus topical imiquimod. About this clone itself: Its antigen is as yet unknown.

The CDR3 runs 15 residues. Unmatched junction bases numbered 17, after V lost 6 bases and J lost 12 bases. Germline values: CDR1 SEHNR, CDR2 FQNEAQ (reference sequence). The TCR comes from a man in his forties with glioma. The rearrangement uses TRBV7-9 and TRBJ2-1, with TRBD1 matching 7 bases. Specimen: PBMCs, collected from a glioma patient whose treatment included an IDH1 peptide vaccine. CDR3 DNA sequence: TGTGCCAGCAGTAGACCGGGACAGTCGTTAAACGGGCAGTTCTTC. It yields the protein CASSRPGQSLNGQFF.